The 4 T cell receptor beta chains below were found in one sample sequenced in a study of blood T cell repertoires in COVID-19. Method: immunoSEQ multiplex PCR; TCRdb's copy keeps in-frame clones and lacks some. This sample has approximately 15,000 clones, with 84% found just once. Sequenced sample: peripheral blood. These receptors came from a man aged 45-65 years with active COVID-19.

This clone has only a few counts. The CDR3 reads CASSEGLAGGYNEQFF. CDR3 in DNA: TGTGCCAGCAGTGAAGGGCTAGCGGGAGGCTACAATGAGCAGTTCTTC. The V call is TRBV6-1, the J call TRBJ2-1; 11 bases map to TRBD2. Trimming at V came to 1 base and at J to 3 bases, leaving 2 bases not matched to a gene. This CDR3 spans 16 amino acids. Germline V CDR1 and CDR2: MNHNS, SASEGT.

The CDR3 spells CASRQDFRGAKNIQYF. The CDR3 bases are TGTGCCAGCAGGCAAGACTTCAGGGGGGCCAAAAACATTCAGTACTTC. J is TRBJ2-4 and V is TRBV27; 7 bases are a match to TRBD1. Germline V CDR1 and CDR2: MNHEY, SMNVEV (reference sequence). With V trimmed by 6 bases and J by 1 base, 9 bases remained unmatched. This CDR3 comprises 16 residues.

The chain couples TRBV19 to TRBJ2-1; the match to TRBD2 covers 15 bases. In germline, CDR1 is LNHDA, CDR2 SQIVND (reference sequence). The CDR3 totals 15 residues. The V and J ends lost 7 bases and 8 bases, in that order; junction bases with no gene match: 6. The CDR3 reads CASTKGTSGRYEQFF. In DNA form, the CDR3 reads TGTGCCAGTACCAAAGGGACTAGCGGGAGGTATGAGCAGTTCTTC.

The chain couples TRBV28 to TRBJ2-7; 7 bases align to TRBD1. The CDR3 is 16 residues long. Germline-derived CDR1 and CDR2 are MDHEN and SYDVKM. After removal of 5 bases from V and 2 bases from J, the junction contained 12 bases not matched to a gene. The DNA of the CDR3 is TGTGCCAGCAGTCTCTCTCGAGGGGGCTACACCTACGAGCAGTACTTC. Its translation: CASSLSRGGYTYEQYF.